This TCR beta chain stems from a study of T-cell memory formation after mild COVID-19 (dated by TCRdb to about 2021). For context, the study as a whole: TCR sequence clusters from the two donors were largely donor specific. The cohort comprised two young, previously healthy adult volunteers, one female and one male. Longitudinal TCRalpha and TCRbeta repertoire sequencing tracked T-cell clones expanding and contracting after mild COVID-19 in two donors. Summary of the overall study and its limitations: Contracting CD4+ clones were found mainly in CM and EM memory subsets, while CD8+ clones were enriched in EMRA. Clones contracting from day 15 to 85 had balanced CD4/CD8 phenotypes, while a second wave expanding from day 15 to 37 was biased towards CD4+. SARS-CoV-2 specificity was not confirmed for the second-wave clones peaking on day 37. The study included only two mild cases, and larger cohorts that include severe cases with pre-infection samples were judged to be necessary. The detection of some responding clones in pre-infection memory suggests that pre-existing cross-reactive memory T cells joined the SARS-CoV-2 response.

Ficoll-Paque density gradient centrifugation was the method used to isolate PBMCs. The CDR3 has 18 amino acids, counting the end cysteine and phenylalanine. Only CDR3 DNA is held: 54 bases, read in frame from base 1. As encoded in the germline V gene (reference sequence), CDR1 is SSHAT while CDR2 is FNYEAQ. This clonotype turned up a few times. Its antigen is unknown. One junction end does not reproduce the germline sequence, and a read error may be involved. Reads for this sample came from an Illumina NovaSeq 6000. Using 5'RACE with constant-segment primers, TCRalpha and TCRbeta cDNA libraries were constructed, with sample barcodes and unique molecular identifiers added in the process. Trizol reagent was used to extract RNA from every sample. The libraries were amplified in two PCR steps, and the second step added a second sample barcode and Illumina TruSeq adapters. Sequencing of the libraries was done on an Illumina NovaSeq, producing 2 x 150 bp paired-end reads. Concerning the study's data processing: The reads were demultiplexed and collapsed into UMI-guided consensus sequences using migec v1.2.7. Using mixcr v2.1.11, UMI consensuses were aligned to TRA and TRB V and J templates and then assembled into clonotypes. A clonotype was counted as expanded or contracted only if both edgeR and NoisET called the change significant, with noise models trained on biological replicates. For edgeR calls, a false discovery rate-adjusted p below 0.01 and a log2 fold-change threshold of 1 were applied. As an exploratory analysis of dynamics, max-normalized trajectories of the 1000 most abundant clonotypes were examined with PCA combined with hierarchical clustering. Separately sequenced CD4+ and CD8+ repertoires were used to assign the CD4 or CD8 phenotype of responding clones. TCRdb trimmed the raw reads at Q25, called clones with MiXCR and kept productive beta chains. Under each unique CDR3 protein, matching rows form one entry showing the most common genes and DNA. The V and J calls and clone size are TCRdb's, not the authors'. This sample is represented by around 530,000 distinct CDR3 sequences; about 20% of them were singletons. The ten largest make up 8.4% of the sample.

This chain is built from TRBV7-7 and TRBJ2-2, with 7 central nucleotides matching TRBD2. This receptor was taken from an adult woman who had mild COVID-19 (a few samples of this study predate the infection). The sample titles of this study are shuffled in the database, so cell type and time point are left out; the donor was told from shared clones. The sequenced sample was PBMCs or a T cell subset sorted from them (not recorded which). The nucleotide sequence is given as TGTGCTAGCAGCTTAGAGATGGGAGGGCCTTCTAGCACCGGGGAGCTGTTTTTT. Translated, this gives CASSLEMGGPSSTGELFF.